A single sample is the source of the 29 T cell receptor beta chains below, sequenced in a study of human thymus T cells. The thymus tissue came from resections taken during corrective heart surgery. Assay used: immunoSEQ multiplex PCR; TCRdb lists only in-frame clones, some missing. The data show around 130,000 clones, around 94% seen once. The specimen was thymus tissue. These receptor sequences come from a boy in the first two years of life with a congenital heart defect but otherwise immunologically healthy.

The chain employs TRBV28 and TRBJ1-1; no reliable D call. Germline V gives CDR1 MDHEN, CDR2 SYDVKM. V was trimmed by 5 bases and J by 1 base, leaving 14 bases between them. CDR3 size: 15 residues. CDR3 nucleotides: TGTGCCAGCAGTCAGATGGGGATGGGGAACACTGAAGCTTTCTTT. Protein sequence: CASSQMGMGNTEAFF.

The chain combines TRBV4-3 with TRBJ2-2; 7 nucleotides agree with TRBD1. The CDR3 has 16 amino acids. J lost 3 bases, V lost 3 bases, and 7 bases had no gene match. Germline CDR1 is LGHNA and CDR2 is YSLEER. For the CDR3, the DNA is TGCGCCAGCAGCCACACCACGGGACAGTACACCGGGGAGCTGTTTTTT. Its translation is CASSHTTGQYTGELFF.

The chain employs TRBV9 and TRBJ2-3; a possible D gene is TRBD2 (5 bases). The CDR3 has 15 amino acids. Trimming cost V 5 bases and J 5 bases, with 18 bases left between them. Germline CDR1 SGDLS, CDR2 YYNGEE. The CDR3 nucleotides are TGTGCCAGCAGTTCGAGAGTCGTAGCGCTAGATACGCAGTATTTT. Protein sequence: CASSSRVVALDTQYF.

This clone was found once. The V gene is TRBV27, the J gene TRBJ2-3; 10 nucleotides line up with TRBD2. The V gene end was trimmed by 6 bases and the J gene end by 0 bases; junction bases not matched to a gene: 6. In germline, CDR1 is MNHEY, CDR2 SMNVEV (reference sequence). CDR3 length: 16 amino acids. In DNA, the CDR3 is TGTGCCAGCAGATCTTTAGCGGGGGGAAGCACAGATACGCAGTATTTT. The encoded protein is CASRSLAGGSTDTQYF.

This rearrangement joins TRBV5-1 to TRBJ1-2; no firm D call. The CDR3 runs to 17 residues. Trimming took 2 bases from V and 3 from J, leaving 20 bases between them. Germline assignment: CDR1 SGHRS and CDR2 YFSETQ. The CDR3 region is CASSLRPEGGTDYGYTF. DNA for the CDR3: TGCGCCAGCAGCTTAAGGCCAGAGGGTGGCACCGACTATGGCTACACCTTC.

This chain connects TRBV11-2 to TRBJ2-1; 9 nucleotides agree with TRBD2. Looked up from germline, CDR1 is SGHAT and CDR2 is FQNNGV. Trimming at V came to 2 bases and at J to 6 bases, leaving 11 bases not matched to a gene. CDR3 length: 17 residues. The CDR3 region has the DNA TGTGCCAGCAGCTTATCTGAAGCGGGGGGACGGTGCAATGAGCAGTTCTTC. Its translation: CASSLSEAGGRCNEQFF.

V usage is TRBV7-2 and J usage is TRBJ2-1, with 11 bases identical to TRBD2. V gave up 5 bases and J gave up 4 bases; unmatched junction bases: 4. Germline loops: CDR1 SGHTA, CDR2 FQGNSA. The CDR3 totals 15 residues. In DNA, the CDR3 is TGTGCCAGCAGCCCCAGGACTAGCGGGTACAATGAGCAGTTCTTC. Translation gives CASSPRTSGYNEQFF.

This chain links TRBV4-3 with TRBJ1-3; 7 bases agree with TRBD1. The trim removed 1 base at V and 0 bases at J, leaving 3 bases unmatched. The CDR3 length is 16 residues. CDR1 and CDR2 from the germline V gene are LGHNA and YSLEER. The CDR3 bases are TGCGCCAGCAGCCAAGGTCGGACAGGCTCTGGAAACACCATATATTTT. Encoded protein: CASSQGRTGSGNTIYF.

The chain is built from TRBV5-1 and TRBJ1-1; D unresolved. This CDR3 comprises 13 residues. Germline assignment: CDR1 SGHRS and CDR2 YFSETQ. V shed 4 bases and J shed 12 bases, with 19 bases lying between them. The CDR3 protein is CASSLRNLEKPFF. CDR3 in DNA: TGCGCCAGCAGCCTTCGGAACCTGGAGAAACCTTTCTTT.

The chain employs TRBV25-1 and TRBJ1-1; D is uncertain. CDR3 length: 13 amino acids. With 4 bases removed from V and 3 bases from J, the gap between germline ends came to 9 bases. CDR1 is MGHDK and CDR2 is SYGVNS in the germline V gene. The CDR3 loop is CASSVGLDTEAFF. As DNA, the CDR3 is TGTGCCAGCAGTGTAGGGCTCGACACTGAAGCTTTCTTT.

Here the CDR3 DNA reads TGTGCCAGCAGCCAAGGACAGGCCTCAAGGACTGAAGCTTTCTTT. This gives the protein CASSQGQASRTEAFF. The rearrangement joins TRBV7-2 to TRBJ1-1; the match to TRBD1 covers 7 bases. J lost 5 bases, V lost 5 bases, and 11 bases had no gene match. Germline CDR1 SGHTA, CDR2 FQGNSA. CDR3 length: 15 amino acids.

This clone has a handful of counts. The chain employs TRBV27 and TRBJ1-6, with a weak D call TRBD1 (6 bases). Germline V gene lookup returns CDR1 MNHEY and CDR2 SMNVEV (reference sequence). The V end was cut by 7 bases, the J end by 0 bases, with 10 bases between. The CDR3 length is 15 residues. The CDR3 protein is CASMRGSSYNSPLHF. The DNA of the CDR3 is TGTGCCAGCATGAGGGGGAGCTCCTATAATTCACCCCTCCACTTT.

The CDR3 protein is CASSLVETGQPPLNTEAFF. As DNA, the CDR3 is TGTGCCAGCAGCTTGGTAGAGACGGGACAGCCACCTCTGAACACTGAAGCTTTCTTT. The chain couples TRBV7-2 to TRBJ1-1; the match to TRBD1 covers 7 bases. Per the germline V gene, CDR1 is SGHTA and CDR2 is FQGNSA. This CDR3 spans 19 amino acids. V was clipped by 3 bases and J by 0 bases; unmatched bases: 16. Filled out from reference TRBV7-2 and TRBJ1-1, the complete variable domain reads GAGVSQSPSNKVTEKGKDVELRCDPISGHTALYWYRQSLGQGLEFLIYFQGNSAPDKSGLPSDRFSAERTGGSVSTLTIQRTQQEDSAVYLCASSLVETGQPPLNTEAFFGQGTRLTVV.

This chain connects TRBV10-3 to TRBJ2-7; D not certain. This CDR3 comprises 18 residues. Germline assignment: CDR1 ENHRY and CDR2 SYGVKD. Trimming took off 5 bases at V and 3 bases at J, with 26 bases between the two ends. CDR3 nucleotide sequence: TGTGCCATCAGTTCAAGTAGAGATCATGACATTTTACTCTACGAGCAGTACTTC. Its protein is CAISSSRDHDILLYEQYF.

The rearrangement links TRBV30 to TRBJ1-1; D is possibly TRBD1 (5 bases). Trimming took 0 bases from V and 4 from J, leaving 15 bases between them. CDR1 is GTSNPN and CDR2 is SVGIG in the germline V gene (reference sequence). The CDR3 runs to 15 residues. This CDR3 is CAWSVPRAGTTEAFF. The CDR3 DNA reads TGTGCCTGGAGTGTACCCCGCGCAGGGACCACTGAAGCTTTCTTT.

V and J are TRBV7-9 and TRBJ1-1; D unclear. V shed 5 bases and J shed 14 bases, with 24 bases lying between them. The CDR3 runs 14 residues. Germline V CDR1 and CDR2: SEHNR, FQNEAQ (reference sequence). CDR3 nucleotide sequence: TGTGCCAGCAGCCCCCGCCACCTCGCCCGGGAATCGTTCTTT. Translation gives CASSPRHLARESFF.

The V gene is TRBV6-1, the J gene TRBJ1-4; the match to TRBD1 covers 7 bases. Germline V gives CDR1 MNHNS, CDR2 SASEGT. V shed 5 bases and J 6 bases; nucleotides not matched to a gene: 9. This CDR3 has 15 residues. CDR3 sequence: CASSLYRGGDEKLFF. The CDR3 coding sequence is TGTGCCAGCAGTCTTTACAGGGGAGGCGATGAAAAACTGTTTTTT.

The V and J genes are TRBV7-9 and TRBJ2-7; D not resolved. Trimming took 2 bases from V and 2 from J, leaving 7 bases between them. This CDR3 contains 13 residues. Germline V gene lookup returns CDR1 SEHNR and CDR2 FQNEAQ (reference sequence). CDR3 region: CASSLTVPYEQYF. The CDR3 region has the DNA TGTGCCAGCAGCTTAACAGTCCCCTACGAGCAGTACTTC.

The CDR3 sequence: CASSLGAPVAKNIQYF. CDR3 nucleotide sequence: TGTGCCAGCAGCTTGGGGGCGCCCGTAGCCAAAAACATTCAGTACTTC. This chain links TRBV5-6 with TRBJ2-4, with D unclear. CDR3 length: 16 residues. Between the trimmed V and J ends, which lost 0 bases and 0 bases, there was a span of 10 bases. In germline, CDR1 is SGHDT, CDR2 YYEEEE.

The rearrangement links TRBV28 to TRBJ2-6; 8 bases agree with TRBD2. The CDR3 sequence is 19 residues long. Germline CDR1 is MDHEN and CDR2 is SYDVKM. The V gene end was trimmed by 8 bases and the J gene end by 4 bases; junction bases not matched to a gene: 19. The CDR3 is CASRSTKPSGPSGANVLTF. DNA of the CDR3: TGTGCCAGCCGCTCCACCAAGCCTAGCGGGCCGTCAGGGGCCAACGTCCTGACTTTC.

V usage is TRBV9 and J usage is TRBJ1-4, with a weak D call TRBD1 (5 bases). Germline V gene data show CDR1 as SGDLS and CDR2 as YYNGEE. Trimming stripped 0 bases from V and 7 bases from J, with 19 bases between. The CDR3 loop spans 17 amino acids. CDR3 nucleotides: TGTGCCAGCAGCGTAGGGAGGGGAGTCCCGAGGGGTGAAAAACTGTTTTTT. This gives the protein CASSVGRGVPRGEKLFF. Drawing the rest from reference TRBV9 and TRBJ1-4, the complete variable domain is DSGVTQTPKHLITATGQRVTLRCSPRSGDLSVYWYQQSLDQGLQFLIQYYNGEERAKGNILERFSAQQFPDLHSELNLSSLELGDSALYFCASSVGRGVPRGEKLFFGSGTQLSVL.

The V gene is TRBV19, the J gene TRBJ1-5, with 7 bases lining up with TRBD1. CDR1 and CDR2 (germline): LNHDA, SQIVND (reference sequence). Trimming removed 7 bases from V and 0 bases from J; junction bases left unmatched: 15. The CDR3 spans 18 residues. Written as DNA, the CDR3 is TGTGCCAGTAACGCCCCTGGACAGGCGGGGTATAGCAATCAGCCCCAGCATTTT. The encoded protein is CASNAPGQAGYSNQPQHF.

The genes are TRBV6-4 and TRBJ1-1, with D tentatively TRBD1 (5 bases). The CDR3 has 17 amino acids. Germline-derived CDR1 and CDR2 are MRHNA and SNTAGT. V lost 7 bases and J lost 3, with 24 bases in between. The CDR3 nucleotides read TGTGCCAGCACCCGCCCCGACAGTCTCGCCTATCACACTGAAGCTTTCTTT. As protein: CASTRPDSLAYHTEAFF.

This clone was counted once. The rearrangement joins TRBV14 to TRBJ1-6, with D possibly being TRBD1 (5 bases). The CDR3 loop spans 14 amino acids. Germline CDR1 and CDR2: SGHDN and FVKESK. The V gene lost 0 bases and the J gene lost 8 bases, with 8 bases spanning the gap. The CDR3 sequence: CASSQDGGDSPLHF. The DNA of the CDR3 is TGTGCCAGCAGCCAAGATGGGGGTGATTCACCCCTCCACTTT.

The rearrangement joins TRBV28 to TRBJ1-5; D uncertain. The CDR3 consists of 15 residues. Germline V gives CDR1 MDHEN, CDR2 SYDVKM. The ends were cut back, 8 bases at V and 5 bases at J, with 19 bases in the middle. DNA of the CDR3: TGTGCCAGCTTAAGCCTTCTACGGGCCGATCAGCCCCAGCATTTT. This codes for CASLSLLRADQPQHF.

This clone was found once. The genes are TRBV28 and TRBJ1-2; D is unclear. The CDR3 totals 15 residues. Trimming cost V 2 bases and J 5 bases, with 15 bases left between them. Germline loops: CDR1 MDHEN, CDR2 SYDVKM. The CDR3 nucleotides are TGTGCCAGCAGTTTAACTAAGAACAGTGGGTATGGCTACACCTTC. Translation gives CASSLTKNSGYGYTF.

The genes are TRBV6-5 and TRBJ1-2; tentative D call: TRBD1 (5 bases). The CDR3 runs to 14 residues. Germline V gene lookup returns CDR1 MNHEY and CDR2 SVGAGI. V shed 2 bases and J shed 5 bases, with 12 bases lying between them. As DNA, the CDR3 is TGTGCCAGCAGTTACAATGGGGACGGTTATGGCTACACCTTC. Its translation is CASSYNGDGYGYTF.

The J gene is TRBJ2-2, the V gene TRBV7-3; D call uncertain. Trimming left V 4 bases short and J 5 bases short, with 17 bases between. From germline, CDR1 is SGHTA and CDR2 FQGTGA. The CDR3 is 16 residues long. For the CDR3, the DNA is TGTGCCAGCAGCTCCTCCCCGGATCGAAGAACCGGGGAGCTGTTTTTT. It is translated as CASSSSPDRRTGELFF. Complete variable domain (other parts from reference TRBV7-3 and TRBJ2-2): GAGVSQTPSNKVTEKGKYVELRCDPISGHTALYWYRQSLGQGPEFLIYFQGTGAADDSGLPNDRFFAVRPEGSVSTLKIQRTERGDSAVYLCASSSSPDRRTGELFFGEGSRLTVL.

This chain connects TRBV4-1 to TRBJ2-1; 10 bases are shared with TRBD2. With V trimmed by 5 bases and J by 4 bases, 8 bases remained unmatched. Germline CDR1 MGHRA, CDR2 YSYEKL. The CDR3 extends over 16 amino acids. The CDR3 bases are TGCGCCAGCAGCTTTCAACTAGCGGGGTATTACAATGAGCAGTTCTTC. This translates into CASSFQLAGYYNEQFF.